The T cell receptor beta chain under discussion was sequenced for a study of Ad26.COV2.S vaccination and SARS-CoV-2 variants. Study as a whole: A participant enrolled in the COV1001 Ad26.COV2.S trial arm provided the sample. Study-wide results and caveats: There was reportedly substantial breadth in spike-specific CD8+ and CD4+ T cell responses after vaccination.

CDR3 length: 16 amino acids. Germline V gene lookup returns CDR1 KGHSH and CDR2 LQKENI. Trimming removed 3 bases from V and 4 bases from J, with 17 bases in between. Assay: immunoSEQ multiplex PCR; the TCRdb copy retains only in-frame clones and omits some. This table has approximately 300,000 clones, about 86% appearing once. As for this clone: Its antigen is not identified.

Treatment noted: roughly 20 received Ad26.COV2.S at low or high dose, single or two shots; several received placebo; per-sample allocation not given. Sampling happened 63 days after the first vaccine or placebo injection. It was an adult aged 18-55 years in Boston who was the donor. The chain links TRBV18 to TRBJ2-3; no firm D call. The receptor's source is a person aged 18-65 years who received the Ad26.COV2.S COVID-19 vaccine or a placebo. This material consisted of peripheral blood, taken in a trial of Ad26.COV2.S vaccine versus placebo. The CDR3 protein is CASSPYRLDSADTQYF. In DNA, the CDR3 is TGTGCCAGCTCACCCTATCGCCTCGACTCCGCAGATACGCAGTATTTT.